Below are 20 T cell receptor beta chains sequenced from a single sample in a study of response to subunit inactivated influenza vaccine. MiXCR was run by TCRdb on the RT-PCR reads, yielding one entry per CDR3 protein. This table has fewer than 750,000 distinct CDR3 sequences, 12% to 15% appearing once. The material was PBMCs from blood, obtained 11 to 12 days after vaccination. The receptors come from a man in his fifties who received an inactivated influenza vaccine.

The chain carries TRBV7-6 and TRBJ2-1, with D possibly called TRBD1 or TRBD2 (5 bases each). This CDR3 has 13 residues. Deletions cut 2 bases from V and 8 bases from J, with 10 bases between. CDR1 is SGHVS and CDR2 is FNYEAQ in the germline V gene. The CDR3 region has the DNA TGTGCCAGCAGCTTATTTCGAGGGGATGAGCAGTTCTTC. Encoded protein: CASSLFRGDEQFF.

Only a few counts were recorded for this clonotype. The genes are TRBV29-1 and TRBJ1-1; TRBD1 might be the D (5 bases). CDR1 and CDR2 from the germline V gene are SQVTM and ANQGSEA. CDR3 size: 11 residues. Deletions cut 2 bases from V and 6 bases from J, with 7 bases between. The CDR3 is CSVEPGSEAFF. In DNA, the CDR3 is TGCAGCGTTGAACCAGGGTCTGAAGCTTTCTTT.

There are a few counts of this clonotype. The gene calls are TRBV7-2 and TRBJ2-6; D is uncertain. The germline gives CDR1 SGHTA, CDR2 FQGNSA. V was trimmed by 6 bases and J by 2 bases, leaving 5 bases between them. This CDR3 region has 13 residues. This CDR3 is CASRSAGANVLTF. The DNA for the CDR3 is TGTGCCAGCAGATCCGCTGGGGCCAACGTCCTGACTTTC.

In DNA form, the CDR3 reads TGTGCCAGCAGCTTAGCCGGGACAGATATCTACGAGCAGTACTTC. Residues: CASSLAGTDIYEQYF. The chain is built from TRBV7-2 and TRBJ2-7; 7 bases map to TRBD1. Germline CDR1 reads SGHTA; CDR2 reads FQGNSA. The CDR3 totals 15 residues. With V trimmed by 0 bases and J by 3 bases, 5 bases remained unmatched.

The sample holds a few counts of this clonotype. V and J are TRBV7-2 and TRBJ2-1, with 8 bases that match TRBD2. This CDR3 is built from 15 residues. The germline V gene encodes CDR1 SGHTA and CDR2 FQGNSA. Germline trimming cut 5 bases from V and 5 bases from J; bases unmatched to any gene: 8. Here the CDR3 DNA reads TGTGCCAGCAGCCCCCGGGCGGGGGGCAACAATGAGCAGTTCTTC. This sequence encodes CASSPRAGGNNEQFF.

This clonotype has ten or more counts. CDR3 nucleotide sequence: TGCGCCAGCAGCTTGCAACCGGGACAGCAAGAGACCCAGTACTTC. Translated, it gives CASSLQPGQQETQYF. The gene calls are TRBV5-1 and TRBJ2-5; the match to TRBD1 covers 7 bases. The V gene end was trimmed by 1 base and the J gene end by 2 bases; junction bases not matched to a gene: 5. Per germline, CDR1 SGHRS and CDR2 YFSETQ. The CDR3 consists of 15 residues.

The gene calls are TRBV5-1 and TRBJ2-5, with D hard to call. Between the trimmed V and J ends, which lost 1 base and 4 bases, there was a span of 23 bases. Germline CDR1 SGHRS, CDR2 YFSETQ. The CDR3 is 18 residues long. CDR3 loop: CASSLSSAPNLSRETQYF. Written as DNA, the CDR3 is TGCGCCAGCAGCTTGTCGTCAGCACCGAATCTCAGTCGAGAGACCCAGTACTTC.

The V call is TRBV20-1, the J call TRBJ2-3, with 8 positions matching TRBD2. The CDR3 is made up of 13 amino acids. The trim removed 7 bases at V and 5 bases at J, leaving 8 bases unmatched. Germline loops: CDR1 DFQATT, CDR2 SNEGSKA (reference sequence). The CDR3 DNA follows: TGCAGTGTGCCGGGAGGGCCGGGAGATACGCAGTATTTT. Its protein product is CSVPGGPGDTQYF.

This CDR3 reads CASRRGSGTQYF. In DNA, the CDR3 is TGTGCCAGCCGGCGGGGATCGGGGACCCAGTACTTC. The chain links TRBV28 to TRBJ2-5; possible D gene TRBD2, 6 bases. The CDR3 length is 12 residues. V lost 8 bases and J 7 bases, leaving 14 bases between the germline ends. The germline gives CDR1 MDHEN, CDR2 SYDVKM. Drawing the rest from reference TRBV28 and TRBJ2-5, the complete variable domain is DVKVTQSSRYLVKRTGEKVFLECVQDMDHENMFWYRQDPGLGLRLIYFSYDVKMKEKGDIPEGYSVSREKKERFSLILESASTNQTSMYLCASRRGSGTQYFGPGTRLLVL.

This clonotype occurred a few times. The CDR3 is CSAPHSSAFF. Written as DNA, the CDR3 is TGCAGTGCCCCTCACAGCTCAGCTTTCTTT. The rearrangement uses TRBV20-1 and TRBJ1-1, with no clear D. With 6 bases removed from V and 10 bases from J, the gap between germline ends came to 12 bases. The CDR3 consists of 10 residues. Germline CDR1 DFQATT, CDR2 SNEGSKA (reference sequence).

V usage is TRBV9 and J usage is TRBJ2-1; D is uncertain. V was shortened by 1 base and J by 1 base, with 15 bases between the two germline ends. The CDR3 length is 17 residues. The germline gives CDR1 SGDLS, CDR2 YYNGEE. CDR3 sequence: CASSVTDPGPSYNEQFF. CDR3 bases: TGTGCCAGCAGCGTAACTGATCCCGGGCCTTCCTACAATGAGCAGTTCTTC.

This clonotype appeared many times. V usage is TRBV20-1 and J usage is TRBJ2-1; 8 positions match TRBD1. The CDR3 has 12 amino acids. Germline assignment: CDR1 DFQATT and CDR2 SNEGSKA (reference sequence). The J segment lost 4 bases and the V segment lost 8 bases, leaving 4 bases of the junction unmatched. CDR3 in DNA: TGCAGTACCCACAGGGGGTACAATGAGCAGTTCTTC. Encoded protein: CSTHRGYNEQFF.

The chain has TRBV7-6 and TRBJ1-6; no clear D gene. The germline gives CDR1 SGHVS, CDR2 FNYEAQ. The CDR3 spans 13 residues. Trimming removed 10 bases at V and 4 bases at J, with 11 bases between. The CDR3 DNA follows: TGTGCCAATCCATCGGGATATAATTCACCCCTCCACTTT. Its protein product is CANPSGYNSPLHF.

Only a few counts were recorded for this clonotype. This rearrangement joins TRBV12-5 to TRBJ2-1; TRBD2 aligns across 9 bases. Germline V gives CDR1 LGHNT, CDR2 FRNRAP. CDR3 length: 17 amino acids. The trim removed 0 bases at V and 5 bases at J, leaving 8 bases unmatched. CDR3: CASGLVIAGEGNNEQFF. The DNA of the CDR3 is TGTGCTAGTGGTTTGGTAATAGCGGGAGAGGGTAACAATGAGCAGTTCTTC.

This clonotype was seen a few times. This chain connects TRBV30 to TRBJ2-2, with D possibly TRBD1 on 6 matching bases. The ends were cut back, 4 bases at V and 2 bases at J, with 11 bases in the middle. Germline V gene lookup returns CDR1 GTSNPN and CDR2 SVGIG (reference sequence). The CDR3 has 14 residues. The CDR3 sequence: CAWTGTLNTGELFF. CDR3 bases: TGTGCCTGGACCGGGACACTAAACACCGGGGAGCTGTTTTTT.

As concerns this clonotype: An end of the junction differs from the germline gene, which may be a read error. The chain couples TRBV29-1 to TRBJ2-5; tentatively, D is TRBD2 (6 bases). CDR3 length equals 13 residues. The germline gives CDR1 SQVTM, CDR2 ANQGSEA. The CDR3 nucleotides are TGCCGCGTTGGAGGGGTACTTCAAGGGACCCAGTACTTC. Translation: CRVGGVLQGTQYF.

The chain has TRBV24-1 and TRBJ2-1; 8 nucleotides agree with TRBD2. The CDR3 sequence is 13 residues long. Germline CDR1 is KGHDR and CDR2 is SFDVKD. With V trimmed by 8 bases and J by 9 bases, 8 bases remained unmatched. This CDR3 is CATTFRGGFEQFF. DNA for the CDR3: TGTGCCACCACTTTTCGCGGGGGGTTTGAGCAGTTCTTC.

This clonotype was picked up a small number of times. The chain uses TRBV20-1 and TRBJ1-4; 7 nucleotides agree with TRBD1. This CDR3 comprises 13 residues. The germline CDR1 and CDR2 sequences are DFQATT and SNEGSKA (reference sequence). Unmatched junction bases numbered 6, after V lost 3 bases and J lost 8 bases. The CDR3 spells CSAREGGWEKLFF. The DNA of the CDR3 is TGCAGTGCTAGGGAAGGGGGCTGGGAAAAACTGTTTTTT.

This chain links TRBV20-1 with TRBJ1-1; D gene unclear. V gave up 3 bases and J gave up 0 bases, with 14 bases separating them. The CDR3 has 15 residues. The germline V gene encodes CDR1 DFQATT and CDR2 SNEGSKA (reference sequence). The CDR3 here is CSASPPSRVNTEAFF. CDR3 DNA: TGCAGTGCTAGTCCTCCTTCTAGGGTGAACACTGAAGCTTTCTTT.

This clonotype was counted only a few times. V is TRBV11-2 and J is TRBJ2-3; D not resolved. V was trimmed by 4 bases and J by 10 bases, leaving 12 bases between them. Germline V lookup: CDR1 SGHAT, CDR2 FQNNGV. This CDR3 has 12 amino acids. This CDR3 reads CASSSSRVAQYF. The CDR3 nucleotides are TGTGCCAGCAGCTCCTCCCGGGTGGCGCAGTATTTT.